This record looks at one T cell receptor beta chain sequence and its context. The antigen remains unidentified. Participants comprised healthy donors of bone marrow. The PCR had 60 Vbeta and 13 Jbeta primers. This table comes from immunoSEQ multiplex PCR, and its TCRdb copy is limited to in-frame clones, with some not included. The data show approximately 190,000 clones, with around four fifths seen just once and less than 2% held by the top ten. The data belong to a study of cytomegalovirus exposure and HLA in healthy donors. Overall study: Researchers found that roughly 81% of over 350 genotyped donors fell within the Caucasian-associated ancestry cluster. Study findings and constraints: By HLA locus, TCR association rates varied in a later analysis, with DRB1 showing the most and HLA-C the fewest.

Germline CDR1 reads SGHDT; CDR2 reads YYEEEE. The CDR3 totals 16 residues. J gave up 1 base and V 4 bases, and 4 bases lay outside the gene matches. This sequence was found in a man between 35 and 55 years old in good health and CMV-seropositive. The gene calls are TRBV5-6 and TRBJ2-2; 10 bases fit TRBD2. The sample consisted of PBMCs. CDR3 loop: CASSPRTSGNTGELFF. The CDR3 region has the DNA TGTGCCAGCAGCCCTCGGACTAGCGGGAACACCGGGGAGCTGTTTTTT.